This TCR beta chain was identified in a study of shared clonotypes between healthy human individuals. Study results and limitations: Sharing of clonotypes among donors was expected to vary with sequencing depth.

CD8 cells classed as naive were CD45RO-negative and positively selected for CCR7, excluding terminally differentiated effector memory CD45RA+ cells. On this clone itself: What it binds is unknown. Other DNA sequences from this sample encode an identical CDR3 as well.

Method: immunoSEQ multiplex PCR; TCRdb's copy keeps in-frame clones and lacks some. The table lists about 2.1 million clones, roughly 95% of them singletons. This TCR came from a man between 18 and 35 years old in good health. Some clones in this sample may be carry-over from other donors' samples. The specimen sequenced was naive CD8+ T cells from PBMCs.

The CDR3 is CASSWGPLYEQYF. CDR3 bases: TGTGCCAGCAGTTGGGGACCCCTCTACGAGCAGTACTTC. The chain has TRBV27 and TRBJ2-7; D is tentatively TRBD1 or TRBD2 (5 bases each). This CDR3 is 13 amino acids long. CDR1 and CDR2 (germline): MNHEY, SMNVEV (reference sequence). The V end lost 4 bases, the J end lost 3 bases, and 10 bases lay between the germline ends.